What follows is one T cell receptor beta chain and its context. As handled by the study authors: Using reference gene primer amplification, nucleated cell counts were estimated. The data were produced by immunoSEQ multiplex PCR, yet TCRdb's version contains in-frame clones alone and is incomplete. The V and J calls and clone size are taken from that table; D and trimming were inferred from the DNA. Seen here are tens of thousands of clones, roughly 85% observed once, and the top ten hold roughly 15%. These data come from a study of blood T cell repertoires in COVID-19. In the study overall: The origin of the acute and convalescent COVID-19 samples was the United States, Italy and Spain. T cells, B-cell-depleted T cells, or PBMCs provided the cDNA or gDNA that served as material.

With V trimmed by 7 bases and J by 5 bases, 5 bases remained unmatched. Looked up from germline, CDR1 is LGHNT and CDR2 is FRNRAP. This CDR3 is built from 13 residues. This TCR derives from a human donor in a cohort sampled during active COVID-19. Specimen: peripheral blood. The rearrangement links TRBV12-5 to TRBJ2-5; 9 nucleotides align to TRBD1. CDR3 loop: CASALQGAETQYF. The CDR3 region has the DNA TGTGCTAGTGCCCTACAGGGGGCGGAGACCCAGTACTTC.